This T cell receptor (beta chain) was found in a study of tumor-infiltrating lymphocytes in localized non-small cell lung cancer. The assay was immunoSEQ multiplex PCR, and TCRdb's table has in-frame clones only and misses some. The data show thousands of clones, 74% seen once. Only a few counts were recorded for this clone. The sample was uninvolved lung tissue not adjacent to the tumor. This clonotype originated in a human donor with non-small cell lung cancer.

As DNA, the CDR3 is TGTGCCAGCAGCCAAGATGTATCCAACCCGAGCCACTTT. This translates into CASSQDVSNPSHF. V usage is TRBV4-2 and J usage is TRBJ1-6; D is uncertain. CDR1 and CDR2 (germline): LGHNA, YNFKEQ. This CDR3 has 13 residues. V dropped 0 bases and J dropped 18 bases, with 15 bases sitting between them.